Following are 15 T cell receptor beta chains from one sample sequenced in a study of cytomegalovirus exposure and HLA in healthy donors (dated by TCRdb to 2016 to 2017). Library prep was done by the immunoSEQ multiplex PCR assay. For the multiplex PCR, a mixture combining 60 forward primers for TCR Vbeta segments and 13 reverse primers for TCR Jbeta segments was used. TCRdb obtained this table from immuneACCESS and retained in-frame rearrangements with V and J assigned. These tables miss some clones; where compared with another copy, unresolved V genes account for less than half of the shortfall, and the remainder is unexplained. The sample has around 130,000 clones on record, approximately 80% of them singletons. 0.8% to 0.95% of the sample is held by the ten biggest clonotypes. The material sequenced was PBMCs. These receptor sequences come from a woman aged 60-75 years in good health and CMV-seronegative.

The chain links TRBV19 to TRBJ1-5; 8 nucleotides match TRBD1. The V and J ends lost 6 bases and 7 bases, in that order; junction bases with no gene match: 8. Looked up from germline, CDR1 is LNHDA and CDR2 is SQIVND (reference sequence). CDR3 length equals 14 residues. In DNA, the CDR3 is TGTGCCAGTAGCACGACAGGGGTAGGGCAGCCCCAGCATTTT. Amino acid sequence: CASSTTGVGQPQHF.

The chain carries TRBV2 and TRBJ1-2, with D possibly TRBD1 on 5 matching bases. Deletions cut 7 bases from V and 3 bases from J, with 30 bases between. Per the germline V gene, CDR1 is SNHLY and CDR2 is FYNNEI. The CDR3 contains 19 residues. The CDR3 is CASKELGGLFGGLDYGYTF. In DNA, the CDR3 is TGTGCCAGCAAAGAACTGGGGGGGTTATTCGGAGGGCTCGACTATGGCTACACCTTC.

This clone was observed a single time. J is TRBJ1-1 and V is TRBV30; 9 nucleotides agree with TRBD1. The CDR3 extends over 14 amino acids. Losses at the gene ends were 6 bases for V and 1 base for J; bases not matched to a gene: 6. From germline, CDR1 is GTSNPN and CDR2 SVGIG (reference sequence). The CDR3 loop is CACRDRVPNTEAFF. The DNA for the CDR3 is TGTGCCTGCCGGGACAGGGTGCCGAACACTGAAGCTTTCTTT.

The chain joins TRBV7-8 to TRBJ2-7; TRBD1 aligns across 8 bases. The CDR3 is 14 amino acids. V gave up 4 bases and J gave up 2 bases; unmatched junction bases: 4. CDR1 SGHVS and CDR2 FQNEAQ come from the germline V gene. CDR3 DNA: TGTGCCAGCAGCTCACGACAGGGGACCTACGAGCAGTACTTC. Protein product: CASSSRQGTYEQYF.

The V call is TRBV5-1, the J call TRBJ2-5; a possible D gene is TRBD1 (5 bases). This CDR3 has 14 amino acids. Trimming shortened V by 2 bases and J by 1 base, and 9 bases separated the two germline ends. CDR1 and CDR2 from the germline V gene are SGHRS and YFSETQ. CDR3 bases: TGCGCCAGCAGCTTAGGGGAAATCCAAGAGACCCAGTACTTC. Translated: CASSLGEIQETQYF.

The chain uses TRBV6-1 and TRBJ1-5, with D possibly TRBD1 on 5 matching bases. Germline assignment: CDR1 MNHNS and CDR2 SASEGT. Trimming left V 4 bases short and J 3 bases short, with 10 bases between. The CDR3 totals 14 residues. Here the CDR3 reads CASSARTTNQPQHF. CDR3 nucleotides: TGTGCCAGCAGTGCGCGGACAACCAATCAGCCCCAGCATTTT.

CDR3 DNA sequence: TGTGCCAGCAGTGGGACAGGGGGCAATCAGCCCCAGCATTTT. Translation gives CASSGTGGNQPQHF. The V gene is TRBV27, the J gene TRBJ1-5; 10 bases align to TRBD1. The germline gives CDR1 MNHEY, CDR2 SMNVEV (reference sequence). The CDR3 is 14 amino acids. V lost 5 bases to trimming and J lost 2 bases; unmatched junction nucleotides: 0.

The chain has TRBV2 and TRBJ2-5; 13 bases fit TRBD2. The junction had 4 bases not matched to a gene; V was cut back by 6 bases and J by 6 bases. The V gene's germline CDR1 is SNHLY and CDR2 FYNNEI. This CDR3 has 14 residues. The CDR3 DNA sequence: TGTGCCAGCAGACTAGCGGGAGGGTTACAGACCCAGTACTTC. It translates to CASRLAGGLQTQYF.

The chain has TRBV2 and TRBJ2-1; 9 bases agree with TRBD2. With V trimmed by 4 bases and J by 1 base, 2 bases remained unmatched. Per the germline V gene, CDR1 is SNHLY and CDR2 is FYNNEI. CDR3 length: 15 residues. The CDR3 reads CASSAAGGSYNEQFF. In DNA, the CDR3 is TGTGCCAGCAGTGCGGCGGGAGGGTCCTACAATGAGCAGTTCTTC. The whole variable domain, remainder taken from reference TRBV2 and TRBJ2-1, is EPEVTQTPSHQVTQMGQEVILRCVPISNHLYFYWYRQILGQKVEFLVSFYNNEISEKSEIFDDQFSVERPDGSNFTLKIRSTKLEDSAMYFCASSAAGGSYNEQFFGPGTRLTVL.

The chain uses TRBV15 and TRBJ2-5; 8 positions agree with TRBD1. TRBJ2-7 matches the DNA end more closely, so the J call is doubtful. From germline, CDR1 is LNHNV and CDR2 YYDKDF (reference sequence). CDR3 length: 14 amino acids. This chain's CDR3 is CATSIRQGRHEQYF. CDR3 DNA sequence: TGTGCCACCAGCATCAGACAGGGGCGGCACGAGCAGTACTTC.

The chain uses TRBV9 and TRBJ1-4; 8 nucleotides align to TRBD1. Germline trimming cut 0 bases from V and 6 bases from J; bases unmatched to any gene: 1. This CDR3 is built from 14 residues. Germline loops: CDR1 SGDLS, CDR2 YYNGEE. CDR3 in amino acids: CASSVVQGDEKLFF. CDR3 in DNA: TGTGCCAGCAGCGTAGTACAGGGGGATGAAAAACTGTTTTTT.

The chain carries TRBV19 and TRBJ2-7; TRBD1 aligns across 10 bases. V dropped 7 bases and J dropped 2; count of bases not matched to a gene: 2. This CDR3 region has 13 residues. Germline V gene data show CDR1 as LNHDA and CDR2 as SQIVND (reference sequence). Here the CDR3 reads CASKGTGAYEQYF. CDR3 nucleotide sequence: TGTGCCAGTAAGGGGACAGGGGCCTACGAGCAGTACTTC. The full variable domain, in which reference TRBV19 and TRBJ2-7 provide the parts outside the CDR3, is DGGITQSPKYLFRKEGQNVTLSCEQNLNHDAMYWYRQDPGQGLRLIYYSQIVNDFQKGDIAEGYSVSREKKESFPLTVTSAQKNPTAFYLCASKGTGAYEQYFGPGTRLTVT.

On this clone itself: Mismatch with germline at one junction end may stem from a read error. This chain uses TRBV7-9 with TRBJ2-1; 8 nucleotides agree with TRBD2. This CDR3 has 16 amino acids. CDR1 is SEHNR, CDR2 FQNEAQ, per germline (reference sequence). The DNA of the CDR3 is TGTTCCAGCAGCTTATTTCGCGGGGGGCTAAACAATGAGCAGTTCTTC. Its translation: CSSSLFRGGLNNEQFF.

This chain links TRBV6-6 with TRBJ2-7; D possibly corresponds to TRBD2 (5 bases). Trimming pared 2 bases from V and 1 base from J, leaving 6 bases between. CDR1 is MNHNY, CDR2 SVGAGI, per germline (reference sequence). This CDR3 contains 13 residues. The CDR3 DNA follows: TGTGCCAGCAGTTACGGCGGGTCCTACGAGCAGTACTTC. Encoded protein: CASSYGGSYEQYF.

The chain's CDR3 is CASTSRWASGSSSTDTQYF. The CDR3 DNA reads TGCGCCAGCACCAGCAGATGGGCTAGCGGGAGCTCTAGCACAGATACGCAGTATTTT. This chain links TRBV5-1 with TRBJ2-3, with 10 bases fitting TRBD2. This CDR3 comprises 19 residues. Germline V gene lookup returns CDR1 SGHRS and CDR2 YFSETQ. V lost 6 bases to trimming and J lost 0 bases; unmatched junction nucleotides: 16.